These T cell receptor beta chains were read from a single sample in a study of T-cell memory formation after mild COVID-19. Using its own MiXCR run on the 5' RACE reads, TCRdb lists one record per CDR3 protein. Here the sample spans approximately 150,000 distinct CDR3 sequences, roughly a fifth being singletons. Sequencing was carried out using PBMCs or a T cell subset sorted from them (not recorded which). The receptors were sampled from an adult woman who had mild COVID-19 (a few samples of this study predate the infection). Cell type and time point are not known. Each CDR3 is given with its conserved first and last residue. The D gene is left open where the match is weak. Not every row has a clone size; where given, it reads once, few, many or a size class.

len	v_gene	abundance	d_gene	j_gene	CDR3aa	CDR3nt
14	TRBV5-4	few	TRBD1	TRBJ2-7	CASRPDRGDREQYF	TGTGCCAGCAGACCTGACAGGGGCGATCGCGAGCAGTACTTC
18	TRBV5-1	few	TRBD2	TRBJ2-2	CASSLGLAGERATGELFF	TGCGCCAGCAGCTTGGGCCTAGCGGGAGAGCGTGCAACCGGGGAGCTGTTTTTT
16	TRBV5-1	few	-	TRBJ2-1	CASSLGPVSYYNEQFF	TGCGCCAGCAGCTTGGGCCCGGTATCCTACTACAATGAGCAGTTCTTC
15	TRBV7-3	-	TRBD1	TRBJ2-3	CASSKRTGGVDTQYF	TGTGCCAGCAGCAAGAGGACAGGGGGGGTAGATACGCAGTATTTT
16	TRBV28	few	TRBD1	TRBJ2-7	CASSLVQGARLYEQYF	TGTGCCAGCAGTTTAGTACAGGGGGCGAGGCTCTACGAGCAGTACTTC
15	TRBV5-6	-	TRBD1	TRBJ1-3	CASSFQGDTGNTIYF	TGTGCCAGCAGCTTCCAGGGGGATACTGGAAACACCATATATTTT
16	TRBV6-1	few	TRBD1	TRBJ2-3	CASSETGWWSTDTQYF	TGTGCCAGCAGTGAGACAGGGTGGTGGAGCACAGATACGCAGTATTTT
13	TRBV7-7	-	-	TRBJ2-5	CASSPYSAGTQYF	TGTGCCAGCAGCCCTTACAGCGCGGGGACCCAGTACTTC
12	TRBV7-2	few	-	TRBJ2-3	CASSFVADTQYF	TGTGCCAGCAGCTTCGTCGCAGATACGCAGTATTTT
13	TRBV6-2/TRBV6-3	few	-	TRBJ1-1	CASNGQLNTEAFF	TGTGCCAGCAATGGACAGTTGAACACTGAAGCTTTCTTT
13	TRBV20-1	-	-	TRBJ1-2	CSARGAGNYGYTF	TGCAGTGCTAGAGGAGCAGGGAACTATGGCTACACCTTC
15	TRBV12-3/TRBV12-4	-	TRBD1	TRBJ1-3	CASSATGTGGNTIYF	TGTGCCAGCAGTGCAACCGGGACAGGAGGAAACACCATATATTTT
14	TRBV2	few	TRBD1	TRBJ1-2	CASSGQGSHYGYTF	TGTGCCAGCAGCGGACAGGGGAGTCACTATGGCTACACCTTC
13	TRBV6-6	few	-	TRBJ2-5	CASSSYRVETQYF	TGTGCCAGCAGTTCCTACAGGGTAGAGACCCAGTACTTC
13	TRBV6-6	-	-	TRBJ2-1	CASSYWTEGEQFF	TGTGCCAGCAGTTACTGGACCGAGGGTGAGCAGTTCTTC
13	TRBV12-3/TRBV12-4	few	-	TRBJ2-3	CASSLQGSDTQYF	TGTGCCAGCAGTTTACAGGGGTCAGATACGCAGTATTTT
15	TRBV21-1	few	-	TRBJ2-5	CASSKRVRGSETQYF	TGTGCCAGCAGCAAAAGGGTCCGAGGGTCAGAGACCCAGTACTTC
14	TRBV5-1	few	-	TRBJ1-4	CASSLGGYNEKLFF	TGCGCCAGCAGCTTGGGGGGTTATAATGAAAAACTGTTTTTT
13	TRBV12-3/TRBV12-4	-	-	TRBJ1-2	CSSTYDRNYGYTF	TGTTCCAGCACCTATGACCGAAACTATGGCTACACCTTC
12	TRBV12-3/TRBV12-4	-	-	TRBJ2-4	CASSFAQDIQYF	TGTGCCAGCAGTTTCGCCCAGGACATTCAGTACTTC
15	TRBV12-3/TRBV12-4	few	TRBD1	TRBJ1-2	CASSPGTGGVYGYTF	TGTGCCAGCAGTCCGGGGACAGGGGGCGTTTATGGCTACACCTTC
15	TRBV7-3	few	TRBD1	TRBJ2-2	CASSPGQVKTGELFF	TGTGCCAGCAGCCCGGGACAGGTTAAGACCGGGGAGCTGTTTTTT
17	TRBV6-5	-	-	TRBJ2-6	CASSYSGRGSGANVLTF	TGTGCCAGCAGTTACTCGGGTCGGGGGTCTGGGGCCAACGTCCTGACTTTC
15	TRBV18	few	TRBD2	TRBJ2-5	CASSLGLAGGETQYF	TGTGCCAGCTCACTCGGACTAGCGGGAGGAGAGACCCAGTACTTC
12	TRBV5-1	-	-	TRBJ2-5	CASSTNQETQYF	TGCGCCAGCAGCACAAACCAAGAGACCCAGTACTTC
15	TRBV20-1	few	TRBD2	TRBJ2-3	CSARGTSGLTDTQYF	TGCAGTGCTAGGGGGACTAGCGGACTAACAGATACGCAGTATTTT
12	TRBV12-3/TRBV12-4	few	-	TRBJ2-1	CASSKKAGEQFF	TGTGCCAGCAGCAAAAAGGCGGGTGAGCAGTTCTTC
15	TRBV18	-	-	TRBJ2-2	CASSPRDTNIGELFF	TGTGCCAGCTCACCACGGGATACTAACATCGGGGAGCTGTTTTTT
13	TRBV5-4	-	-	TRBJ1-2	CASSFDSNYGYTF	TGTGCCAGCAGCTTCGACAGTAACTATGGCTACACCTTC
15	TRBV24-1	-	-	TRBJ2-2	CATSDTGTGTGELFF	TGTGCCACCAGTGATACCGGGACTGGGACCGGGGAGCTGTTTTTT
15	TRBV5-1	-	-	TRBJ1-1	CASSSQGLRGTEAFF	TGCGCCAGCAGCTCACAGGGACTTCGGGGAACTGAAGCTTTCTTT
13	TRBV24-1	-	TRBD1	TRBJ2-7	CATSHPGGDEQYF	TGTGCCACCAGTCATCCAGGGGGCGACGAGCAGTACTTC
15	TRBV29-1	few	-	TRBJ1-3	CSASAGAVSGNTIYF	TGCAGCGCCTCTGCGGGAGCAGTCTCTGGAAACACCATATATTTT
16	TRBV25-1	many	-	TRBJ2-3	CASSEFQGRGRDTQYF	TGTGCCAGCAGTGAATTCCAGGGGCGAGGCAGAGATACGCAGTATTTT
13	TRBV9	-	TRBD2	TRBJ2-7	CASSVGLAYEQYF	TGTGCCAGCAGCGTAGGACTAGCGTACGAGCAGTACTTC
14	TRBV20-1	-	-	TRBJ2-5	CSARSGGGKETQYF	TGCAGTGCTAGGAGTGGAGGGGGTAAAGAGACCCAGTACTTC
12	TRBV5-1	-	-	TRBJ1-1	CASSLGHDEAFF	TGCGCCAGCAGCTTGGGACATGATGAAGCTTTCTTT
13	TRBV18	many	-	TRBJ1-5	CASSPGFLQPQHF	TGTGCCAGCTCACCTGGGTTTCTTCAGCCCCAGCATTTT
19	TRBV7-8	few	TRBD1	TRBJ2-3	CASSARLNQGQAGTDTQYF	TGTGCCAGCAGCGCCCGACTTAACCAAGGACAGGCCGGGACAGATACGCAGTATTTT
15	TRBV18	-	-	TRBJ1-1	CASSPPDTMNTEAFF	TGTGCCAGCTCACCACCTGACACTATGAACACTGAAGCTTTCTTT
14	TRBV20-1	-	-	TRBJ2-1	CSAPPGGPYNEQFF	TGCAGTGCGCCCCCCGGGGGCCCCTACAATGAGCAGTTCTTC
15	TRBV27	-	TRBD2	TRBJ2-3	CASRLAGVNPDTQYF	TGTGCCAGCAGGCTAGCGGGGGTGAATCCAGATACGCAGTATTTT
16	TRBV4-2	few	TRBD2	TRBJ2-1	CASSQERLAGLNEQFF	TGTGCCAGCAGCCAAGAAAGACTAGCGGGTCTCAATGAGCAGTTCTTC
12	TRBV5-1	-	TRBD1	TRBJ1-1	CASSIQGTEAFF	TGCGCCAGCAGTATACAGGGGACTGAAGCTTTCTTT
15	TRBV29-1	few	TRBD1	TRBJ1-2	CSVAGTGAAPDGYTF	TGCAGCGTGGCCGGAACAGGGGCTGCCCCTGATGGCTACACCTTC
14	TRBV24-1	-	TRBD2	TRBJ2-1	CATSQLAGVHEQFF	TGTGCCACCAGTCAGCTAGCGGGAGTACATGAGCAGTTCTTC
10	TRBV20-1	few	-	TRBJ2-7	CSGGDYEQYF	TGCAGTGGGGGGGACTACGAGCAGTACTTC
13	TRBV7-2	medium-sized	-	TRBJ2-1	CASSLDADNEQFF	TGTGCCAGCAGCTTAGATGCGGACAATGAGCAGTTCTTC
17	TRBV7-2	-	-	TRBJ1-1	CASSLAATTPGNTEAFF	TGTGCCAGCAGCTTAGCGGCCACCACTCCAGGGAACACTGAAGCTTTCTTT
15	TRBV6-1	-	TRBD2	TRBJ2-7	CASSGPGTSGYEQYF	TGTGCCAGCAGTGGTCCCGGGACTAGCGGCTACGAGCAGTACTTC
15	TRBV18	-	-	TRBJ2-7	CASSHLAAQGYEQYF	TGTGCCAGCTCACACCTGGCTGCTCAGGGCTACGAGCAGTACTTC
16	TRBV5-4	few	TRBD2	TRBJ2-2	CASSKPGLAGLGELFF	TGTGCCAGCAGCAAGCCGGGACTAGCGGGGCTCGGGGAGCTGTTTTTT
18	TRBV20-1	-	-	TRBJ1-5	CSARGRVLGGWGNQPQHF	TGCAGTGCTAGAGGCCGGGTCTTAGGGGGATGGGGCAATCAGCCCCAGCATTTT